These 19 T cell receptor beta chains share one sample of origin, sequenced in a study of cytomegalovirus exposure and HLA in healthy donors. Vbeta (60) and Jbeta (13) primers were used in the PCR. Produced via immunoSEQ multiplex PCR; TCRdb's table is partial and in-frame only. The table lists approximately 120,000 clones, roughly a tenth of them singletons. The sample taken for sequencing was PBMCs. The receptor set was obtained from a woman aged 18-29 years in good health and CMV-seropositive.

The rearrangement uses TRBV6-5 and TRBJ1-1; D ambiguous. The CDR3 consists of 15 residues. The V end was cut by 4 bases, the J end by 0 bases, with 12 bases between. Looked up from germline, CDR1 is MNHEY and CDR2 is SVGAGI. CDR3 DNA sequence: TGTGCCAGCAGTTCCCCCGGCGGATTGAACACTGAAGCTTTCTTT. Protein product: CASSSPGGLNTEAFF.

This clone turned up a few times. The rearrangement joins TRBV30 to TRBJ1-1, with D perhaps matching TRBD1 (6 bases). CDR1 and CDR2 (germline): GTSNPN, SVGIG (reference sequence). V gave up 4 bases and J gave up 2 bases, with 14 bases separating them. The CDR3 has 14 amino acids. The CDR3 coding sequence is TGTGCCTGGACTCAAGACAGGATAAACACTGAAGCTTTCTTT. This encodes CAWTQDRINTEAFF.

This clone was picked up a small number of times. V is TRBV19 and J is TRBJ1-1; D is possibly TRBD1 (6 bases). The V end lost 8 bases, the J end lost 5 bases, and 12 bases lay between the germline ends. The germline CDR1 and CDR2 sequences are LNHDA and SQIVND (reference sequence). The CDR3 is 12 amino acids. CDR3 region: CASAYRETEAFF. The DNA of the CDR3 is TGTGCCAGTGCCTACAGGGAGACTGAAGCTTTCTTT. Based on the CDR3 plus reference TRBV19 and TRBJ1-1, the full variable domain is DGGITQSPKYLFRKEGQNVTLSCEQNLNHDAMYWYRQDPGQGLRLIYYSQIVNDFQKGDIAEGYSVSREKKESFPLTVTSAQKNPTAFYLCASAYRETEAFFGQGTRLTVV.

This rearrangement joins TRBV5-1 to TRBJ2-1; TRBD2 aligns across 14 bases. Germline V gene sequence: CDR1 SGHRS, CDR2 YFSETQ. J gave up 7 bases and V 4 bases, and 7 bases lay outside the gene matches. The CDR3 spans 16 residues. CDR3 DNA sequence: TGCGCCAGCAGCCCGGGACTAGCGGGAGTTTTGAATGAGCAGTTCTTC. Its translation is CASSPGLAGVLNEQFF.

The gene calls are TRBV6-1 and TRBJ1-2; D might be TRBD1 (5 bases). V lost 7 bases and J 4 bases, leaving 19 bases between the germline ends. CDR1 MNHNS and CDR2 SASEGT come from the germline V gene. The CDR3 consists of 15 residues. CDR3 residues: CASTQLPQGLYGYTF. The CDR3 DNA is TGTGCCAGCACCCAATTACCGCAGGGACTCTATGGCTACACCTTC.

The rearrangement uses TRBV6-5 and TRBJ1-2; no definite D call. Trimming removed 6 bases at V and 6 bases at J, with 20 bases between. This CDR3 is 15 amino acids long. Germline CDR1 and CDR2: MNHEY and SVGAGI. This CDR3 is CASSFGPSGGDGYTF. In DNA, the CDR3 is TGTGCCAGCAGCTTCGGGCCCTCGGGAGGCGATGGCTACACCTTC.

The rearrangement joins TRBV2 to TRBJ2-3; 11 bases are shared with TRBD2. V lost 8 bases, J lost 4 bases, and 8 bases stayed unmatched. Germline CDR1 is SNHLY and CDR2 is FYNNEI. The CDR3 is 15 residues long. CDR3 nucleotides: TGTGCCAGCGGGACTAGCGGACTTAGGGCAGATACGCAGTATTTT. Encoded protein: CASGTSGLRADTQYF.

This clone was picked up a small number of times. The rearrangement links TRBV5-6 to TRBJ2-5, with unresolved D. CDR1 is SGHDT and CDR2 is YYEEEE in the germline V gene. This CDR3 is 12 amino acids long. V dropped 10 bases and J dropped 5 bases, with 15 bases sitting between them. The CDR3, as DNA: TGTGCCCACCTATTGGGCCCCGAGACCCAGTACTTC. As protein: CAHLLGPETQYF.

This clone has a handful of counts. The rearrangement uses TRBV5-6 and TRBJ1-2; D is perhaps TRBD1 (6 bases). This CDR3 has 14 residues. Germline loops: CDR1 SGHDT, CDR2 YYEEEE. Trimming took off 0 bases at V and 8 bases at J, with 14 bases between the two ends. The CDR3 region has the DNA TGTGCCAGCAGCTTGGACAGGGCCCTCGGGGGCTACACCTTC. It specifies CASSLDRALGGYTF.

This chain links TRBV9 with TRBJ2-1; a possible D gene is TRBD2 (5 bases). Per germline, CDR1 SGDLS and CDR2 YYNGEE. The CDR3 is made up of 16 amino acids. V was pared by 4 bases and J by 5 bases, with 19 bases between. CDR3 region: CASSQVEYLGDNEQFF. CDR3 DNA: TGTGCCAGCAGCCAAGTAGAGTACCTCGGGGACAATGAGCAGTTCTTC. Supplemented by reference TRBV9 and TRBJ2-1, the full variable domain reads DSGVTQTPKHLITATGQRVTLRCSPRSGDLSVYWYQQSLDQGLQFLIQYYNGEERAKGNILERFSAQQFPDLHSELNLSSLELGDSALYFCASSQVEYLGDNEQFFGPGTRLTVL.

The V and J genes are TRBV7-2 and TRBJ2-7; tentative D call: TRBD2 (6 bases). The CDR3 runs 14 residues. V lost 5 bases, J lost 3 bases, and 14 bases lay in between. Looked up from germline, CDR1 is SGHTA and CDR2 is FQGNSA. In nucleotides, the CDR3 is TGTGCCAGCAGCCCCGGGACTGCCCACTACGAGCAGTACTTC. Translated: CASSPGTAHYEQYF.

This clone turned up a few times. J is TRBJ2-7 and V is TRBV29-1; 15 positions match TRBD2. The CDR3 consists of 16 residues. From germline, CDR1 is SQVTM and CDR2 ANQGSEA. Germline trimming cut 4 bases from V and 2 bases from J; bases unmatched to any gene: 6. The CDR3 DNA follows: TGCAGCGTTGCTAAACGGACTAGCGGGAGGGCCTACGAGCAGTACTTC. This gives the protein CSVAKRTSGRAYEQYF.

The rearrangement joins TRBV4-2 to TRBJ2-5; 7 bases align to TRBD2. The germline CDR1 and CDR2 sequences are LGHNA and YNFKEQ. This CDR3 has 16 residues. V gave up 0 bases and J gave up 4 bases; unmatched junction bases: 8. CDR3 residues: CASSQDLSGAGETQYF. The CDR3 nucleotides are TGTGCCAGCAGCCAAGATTTGAGCGGGGCAGGAGAGACCCAGTACTTC.

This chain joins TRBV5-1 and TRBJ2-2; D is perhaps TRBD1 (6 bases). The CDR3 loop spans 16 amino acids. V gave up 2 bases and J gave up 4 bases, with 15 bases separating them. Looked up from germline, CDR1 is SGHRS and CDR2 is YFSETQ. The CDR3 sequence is CASSFQGLGATGELFF. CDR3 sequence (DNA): TGCGCCAGCAGCTTTCAGGGCCTGGGGGCCACCGGGGAGCTGTTTTTT.

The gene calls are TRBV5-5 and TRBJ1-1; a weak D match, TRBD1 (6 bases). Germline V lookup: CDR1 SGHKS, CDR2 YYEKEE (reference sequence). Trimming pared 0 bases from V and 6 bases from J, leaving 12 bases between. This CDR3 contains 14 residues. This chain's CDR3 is CASSLGGRGSEAFF. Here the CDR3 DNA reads TGTGCCAGCAGCTTGGGTGGCAGGGGCTCTGAAGCTTTCTTT.

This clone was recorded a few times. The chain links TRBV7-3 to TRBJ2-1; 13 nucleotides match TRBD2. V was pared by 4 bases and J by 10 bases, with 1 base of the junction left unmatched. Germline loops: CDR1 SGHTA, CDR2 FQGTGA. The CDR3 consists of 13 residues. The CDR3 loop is CASSSGLAGEQFF. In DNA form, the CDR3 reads TGTGCCAGCAGCTCGGGACTAGCGGGGGAGCAGTTCTTC.

The DNA of the CDR3 is TGCAGCGTTGAAGATCGAATAAGAGAAGAGGGAGGTAAAGCTTTCTTT. Its protein product is CSVEDRIREEGGKAFF. V and J are TRBV29-1 and TRBJ1-1; D gene unclear. This CDR3 has 16 residues. CDR1 is SQVTM, CDR2 ANQGSEA, per germline. V gave up 0 bases and J gave up 9 bases, with 23 bases separating them.

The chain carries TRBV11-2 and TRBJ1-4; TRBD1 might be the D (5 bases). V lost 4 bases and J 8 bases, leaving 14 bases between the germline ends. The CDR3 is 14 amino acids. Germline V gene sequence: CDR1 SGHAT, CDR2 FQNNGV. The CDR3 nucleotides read TGTGCCAGCAGCTCCCAAGATACAGGAGAAAAACTGTTTTTT. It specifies CASSSQDTGEKLFF.

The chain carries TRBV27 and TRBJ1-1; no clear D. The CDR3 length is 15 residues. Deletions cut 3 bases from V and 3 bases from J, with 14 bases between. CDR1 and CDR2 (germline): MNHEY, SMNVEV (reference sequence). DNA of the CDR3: TGTGCCAGCAGTTTGAGGGCAGACGGGTACACTGAAGCTTTCTTT. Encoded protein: CASSLRADGYTEAFF.